The 18 T cell receptor beta chains in this list originate from one sample, sequenced in a study of T cells expressing NK-cell markers. TCRdb reanalyzed the 5' RACE reads, giving one entry per CDR3 protein sequence and no DNA. The table lists 150,000 to 180,000 distinct CDR3 sequences. The sample consisted of blood T cells: a sorted CD56 or NKG2C T cell subset, CD4+ or CD8+ T cells, or bulk PBMC T cells (not recorded which). Receptors were obtained from a woman in her fifties or sixties in good health.

The chain combines TRBV12-3 or TRBV12-4 with TRBJ2-3. The CDR3 sequence is 16 residues long. This CDR3 reads CASSFKMSVSTDTQYF.

This chain joins TRBV9 and TRBJ2-2; TCRdb outputs TRBD1, but without DNA this stays unchecked. The germline V gene has CDR1 SGDLS and CDR2 YYNGEE. The CDR3 consists of 14 residues. CDR3 amino acids: CASGTEQNTGELFF. Full variable domain (missing parts from reference TRBV9 and TRBJ2-2): DSGVTQTPKHLITATGQRVTLRCSPRSGDLSVYWYQQSLDQGLQFLIQYYNGEERAKGNILERFSAQQFPDLHSELNLSSLELGDSALYFCASGTEQNTGELFFGEGSRLTVL.

The chain combines TRBV7-2 with TRBJ2-1. Per the germline V gene, CDR1 is SGHTA and CDR2 is FQGNSA. CDR3 length: 13 amino acids. Here the CDR3 reads CASSFENYNEQFF.

CDR3 sequence: CASSLSGSEQFF. The gene calls are TRBV4-2 and TRBJ2-1; the TRBD2 assignment by TCRdb is unverifiable without DNA. The CDR3 has 12 residues. Germline values: CDR1 LGHNA, CDR2 YNFKEQ.

The chain has TRBV24-1 and TRBJ2-1. This CDR3 is 12 amino acids long. Germline lookup yields CDR1 KGHDR and CDR2 SFDVKD. CDR3 amino acids: CATSDGMYEQFF.

The chain recombines TRBV3-1 with TRBJ1-3. The germline CDR1 and CDR2 sequences are LGHDT and YNNKEL (reference sequence). CDR3 length: 13 amino acids. The CDR3 protein is CASSSPVENTIYF.

V and J are TRBV29-1 and TRBJ2-5. This CDR3 has 14 residues. Per germline, CDR1 SQVTM and CDR2 ANQGSEA. CDR3 amino acids: CSVDAGQRQETQYF.

The chain has TRBV6-5 and TRBJ1-2; TCRdb indicates TRBD1, and absent DNA this call remains unverified. The germline CDR1 and CDR2 sequences are MNHEY and SVGAGI. The CDR3 has 14 amino acids. The CDR3 sequence is CASSYSTGWQGYTF.

The chain couples TRBV12-3 or TRBV12-4 to TRBJ1-5. The CDR3 is made up of 13 amino acids. CDR3: CASSFEGNQPQHF.

The CDR3 spells CASSLVSSDEQFF. The rearrangement joins TRBV5-4 to TRBJ2-1; the TCRdb call, TRBD2, lacks DNA for checking. CDR1 is SGHNT and CDR2 is YYREEE in the germline V gene (reference sequence). This CDR3 has 13 residues.

This sequence joins TRBV2 and TRBJ1-2; there is no DNA to check the TCRdb D call of TRBD1. There are 12 residues in the CDR3. Looked up from germline, CDR1 is SNHLY and CDR2 is FYNNEI. The CDR3: CASNSGGYGYTF.

The chain links TRBV10-3 to TRBJ2-7; TCRdb's assignment of TRBD2 cannot be checked, as there is no DNA. Germline-derived CDR1 and CDR2 are ENHRY and SYGVKD. The CDR3 is 15 residues long. The chain's CDR3 is CAATPSGRTSYEQYF.

The J gene is TRBJ1-3, the V gene TRBV5-1. The CDR3 consists of 13 residues. Germline loops: CDR1 SGHRS, CDR2 YFSETQ. The CDR3 sequence: CASSLDLGNTIYF.

The V call is TRBV25-1, the J call TRBJ1-1; with no DNA, the TCRdb D assignment of TRBD1 cannot be verified. This CDR3 is built from 15 residues. Germline assignment: CDR1 MGHDK and CDR2 SYGVNS. The CDR3 sequence is CASSERAGLNTEAFF.

The CDR3 loop is CASSMAPGLAGVTTGELFF. The gene calls are TRBV19 and TRBJ2-2; the TCRdb D gene call, TRBD2, has no DNA to confirm it. This CDR3 has 19 residues. Germline V gene sequence: CDR1 LNHDA, CDR2 SQIVND (reference sequence).

The chain recombines TRBV7-9 with TRBJ1-3; without DNA, the TCRdb call of TRBD1 cannot be checked. CDR3 length: 16 residues. From germline, CDR1 is SEHNR and CDR2 FQNEAQ (reference sequence). The chain's CDR3 is CASTPRGGTSGNTIYF.

The CDR3 is CASSPYQGGNYGYTF. The rearrangement uses TRBV27 and TRBJ1-2; the TCRdb D gene call, TRBD1, has no DNA to confirm it. Germline assignment: CDR1 MNHEY and CDR2 SMNVEV (reference sequence). There are 15 residues in the CDR3.

This chain links TRBV24-1 with TRBJ2-1; TCRdb calls TRBD1, which cannot be checked without DNA. This CDR3 comprises 19 residues. Looked up from germline, CDR1 is KGHDR and CDR2 is SFDVKD. CDR3 residues: CATSDLKTGEAPSYNEQFF.